This TCR beta chain stems from a study of blood T cells in healthy people across ages. V lost 5 bases to trimming and J lost 3 bases, with 13 bases between them. CDR1 and CDR2 (germline): SEHNR, FQNEAQ (reference sequence). This CDR3 is 14 amino acids long. This clonotype was observed a few times. Next came a second PCR, run for about 6 to 12 cycles, which used a sample-barcoded 5' primer along with a J-beta primer mix. Each CDR3 protein is one row after TCRdb ran MiXCR on the 5' RACE reads. The sample lists about 570,000 distinct CDR3 sequences; around 27% were seen once. The same sample was also studied in work on T cells of mothers and their children.

Sequenced material: blood. The sequence derives from a boy aged 2 to 9 in good health. V is TRBV7-9 and J is TRBJ1-2, with D possibly matching TRBD1 (5 bases). The CDR3 sequence is CASSPQTVYYGYTF. CDR3 in DNA: TGTGCCAGCAGCCCCCAGACAGTCTACTATGGCTACACCTTC.